This T cell receptor (beta chain) was sequenced in a study of blood T cell repertoires in COVID-19. Looking at the study overall: Samples of COVID-19 (acute and convalescent) were obtained from the United States, Italy and Spain.

Sequencing was performed with immunoSEQ multiplex PCR; in TCRdb, only in-frame clones are kept and a portion is missing. The sample has hundreds of thousands of clones, roughly nine tenths seen once. The CDR3 has 14 residues. CDR1 is WSHSY and CDR2 is SAAADI in the germline V gene. V lost 3 bases, J lost 4 bases, and 10 bases lay in between. The receptor's source is a woman in her 30s with COVID-19, enrolled during active disease. The sequencing input was peripheral blood. The rearrangement links TRBV10-2 to TRBJ2-1; D not resolved. The CDR3 nucleotides are TGCGCCAGCAGTGAACCTACCCCATACAATGAGCAGTTCTTC. This codes for CASSEPTPYNEQFF.